Given below is one TCR beta chain in context. From germline, CDR1 is SGHDN and CDR2 FVKESK. V shed 1 base, J shed 3 bases, and the junction held 7 bases outside the gene matches. The CDR3 has 16 amino acids. This entry belongs to a study of CD8 T cells in Susac syndrome. RNA in amounts of about 0.5 to 1 ug was reverse transcribed with random hexamers. TCRdb recomputed calls from the immunoSEQ multiplex PCR reads with MiXCR, one row per CDR3 protein. The sample lists 250,000 to 300,000 distinct CDR3 sequences, approximately 90% occurring once. J is TRBJ2-7 and V is TRBV14, with 9 bases aligning to TRBD1. Sequencing was performed on CD8+ T cells from PBMCs. The sequence was collected from a human donor with multiple sclerosis. CDR3 amino acids: CASSQASGTGFYEQYF. The CDR3 DNA reads TGTGCCAGCAGCCAAGCGTCGGGGACAGGGTTCTACGAGCAGTACTTC. Full variable domain (rest looked up from reference TRBV14 and TRBJ2-7): EAGVTQFPSHSVIEKGQTVTLRCDPISGHDNLYWYRRVMGKEIKFLLHFVKESKQDESGMPNNRFLAERTGGTYSTLKVQPAELEDSGVYFCASSQASGTGFYEQYFGPGTRLTVT.